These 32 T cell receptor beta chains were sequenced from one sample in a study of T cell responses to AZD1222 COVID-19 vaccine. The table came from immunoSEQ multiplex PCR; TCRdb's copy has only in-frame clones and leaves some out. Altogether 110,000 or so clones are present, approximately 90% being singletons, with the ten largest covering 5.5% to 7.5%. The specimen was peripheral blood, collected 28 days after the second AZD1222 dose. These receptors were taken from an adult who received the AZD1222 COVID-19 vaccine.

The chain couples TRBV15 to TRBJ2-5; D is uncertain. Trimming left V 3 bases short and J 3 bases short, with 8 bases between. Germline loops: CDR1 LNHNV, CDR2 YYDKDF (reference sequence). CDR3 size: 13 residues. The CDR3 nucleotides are TGTGCCACCAGCAGGTGGCAGAAAGAGACCCAGTACTTC. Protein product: CATSRWQKETQYF. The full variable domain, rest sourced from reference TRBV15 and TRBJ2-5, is DAMVIQNPRYQVTQFGKPVTLSCSQTLNHNVMYWYQQKSSQAPKLLFHYYDKDFNNEADTPDNFQSRRPNTSFCFLDIRSPGLGDTAMYLCATSRWQKETQYFGPGTRLLVL.

CDR3 sequence (DNA): TGTGCCAGCAGACTTGGGCAGGTCGGGGAGCTGTTTTTT. The encoded protein is CASRLGQVGELFF. V is TRBV27 and J is TRBJ2-2, with D hard to call. V lost 6 bases, J lost 7 bases, and 12 bases lay in between. The length of the CDR3 is 13 residues. Germline values: CDR1 MNHEY, CDR2 SMNVEV (reference sequence).

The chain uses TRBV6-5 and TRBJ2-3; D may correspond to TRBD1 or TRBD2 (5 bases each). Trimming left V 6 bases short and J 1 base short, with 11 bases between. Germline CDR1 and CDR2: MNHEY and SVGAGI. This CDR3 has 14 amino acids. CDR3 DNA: TGTGCCAGCAGACTGGGGGTTGGCACAGATACGCAGTATTTT. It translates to CASRLGVGTDTQYF.

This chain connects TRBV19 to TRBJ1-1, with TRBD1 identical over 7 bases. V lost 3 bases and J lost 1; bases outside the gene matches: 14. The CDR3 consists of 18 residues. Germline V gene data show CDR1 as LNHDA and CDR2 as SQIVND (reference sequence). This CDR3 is CASSIRMGDRQGNTEAFF. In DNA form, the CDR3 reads TGTGCCAGTAGTATCCGGATGGGGGACCGACAGGGGAACACTGAAGCTTTCTTT. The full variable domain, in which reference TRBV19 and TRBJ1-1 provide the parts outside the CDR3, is DGGITQSPKYLFRKEGQNVTLSCEQNLNHDAMYWYRQDPGQGLRLIYYSQIVNDFQKGDIAEGYSVSREKKESFPLTVTSAQKNPTAFYLCASSIRMGDRQGNTEAFFGQGTRLTVV.

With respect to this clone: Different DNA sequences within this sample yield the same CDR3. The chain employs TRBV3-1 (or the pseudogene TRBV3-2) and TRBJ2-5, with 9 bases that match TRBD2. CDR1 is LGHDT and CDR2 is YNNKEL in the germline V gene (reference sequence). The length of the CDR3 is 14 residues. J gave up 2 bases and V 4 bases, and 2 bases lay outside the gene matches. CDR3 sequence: CASSLSGGQETQYF. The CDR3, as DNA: TGTGCCAGCAGCCTTAGCGGGGGACAAGAGACCCAGTACTTC.

CDR3 residues: CASRYQAGPMNTEAFF. CDR3 sequence (DNA): TGTGCCAGCAGGTACCAGGCAGGGCCAATGAACACTGAAGCTTTCTTT. The V and J genes are TRBV6-5 and TRBJ1-1, with a possible D match to TRBD1 (5 bases). The germline gives CDR1 MNHEY, CDR2 SVGAGI. Trimming stripped 6 bases from V and 0 bases from J, with 17 bases between. CDR3 length: 16 amino acids.

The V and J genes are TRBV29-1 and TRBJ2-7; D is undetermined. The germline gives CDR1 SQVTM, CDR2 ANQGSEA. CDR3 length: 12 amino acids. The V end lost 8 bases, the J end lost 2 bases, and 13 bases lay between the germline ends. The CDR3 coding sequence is TGCAGCTTCACGCGTGGGACCTACGAGCAGTACTTC. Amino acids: CSFTRGTYEQYF.

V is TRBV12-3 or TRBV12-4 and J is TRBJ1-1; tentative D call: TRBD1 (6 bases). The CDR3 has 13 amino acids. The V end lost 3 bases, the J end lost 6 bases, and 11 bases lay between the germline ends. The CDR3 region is CASSFGGLAEAFF. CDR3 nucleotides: TGTGCCAGCAGTTTTGGGGGGCTGGCTGAAGCTTTCTTT.

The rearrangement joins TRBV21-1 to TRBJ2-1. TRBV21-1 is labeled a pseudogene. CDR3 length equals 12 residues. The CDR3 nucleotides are TGTGCCAGCAGCAGCCGTCCCTATGAGCAGTTCTTC. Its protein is CASSSRPYEQFF.

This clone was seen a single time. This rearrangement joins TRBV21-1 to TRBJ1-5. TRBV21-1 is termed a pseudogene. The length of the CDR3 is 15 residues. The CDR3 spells CASSKKGPGEQPQHF. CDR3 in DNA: TGTGCCAGCAGCAAAAAAGGTCCCGGGGAGCAGCCCCAGCATTTT.

This CDR3 is CASSLAGGRITGELFF. The CDR3 DNA sequence: TGTGCCAGCAGCTTGGCCGGGGGACGTATCACCGGGGAGCTGTTTTTT. This chain connects TRBV5-6 to TRBJ2-2; D is perhaps TRBD2 (6 bases). The V and J ends lost 0 bases and 4 bases respectively, with 13 bases between them. Per germline, CDR1 SGHDT and CDR2 YYEEEE. The CDR3 sequence is 16 residues long.

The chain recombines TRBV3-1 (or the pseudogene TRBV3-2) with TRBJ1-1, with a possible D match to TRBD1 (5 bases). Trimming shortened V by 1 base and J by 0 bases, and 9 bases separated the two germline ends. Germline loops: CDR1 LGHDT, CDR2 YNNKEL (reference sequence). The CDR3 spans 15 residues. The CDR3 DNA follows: TGTGCCAGCAGCCAAGGCGGGGGGGTGAACACTGAAGCTTTCTTT. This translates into CASSQGGGVNTEAFF.

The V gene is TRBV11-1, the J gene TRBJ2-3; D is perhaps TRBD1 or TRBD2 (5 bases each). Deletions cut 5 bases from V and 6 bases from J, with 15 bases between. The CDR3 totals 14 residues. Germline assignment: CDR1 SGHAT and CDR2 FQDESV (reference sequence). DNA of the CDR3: TGTGCCAGCAGCCAGGGCCGGGACCGGGATACGCAGTATTTT. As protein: CASSQGRDRDTQYF.

The CDR3, as DNA: TGTGCCAGCAGTGACAGCAGCGGGGGGGCAAGTGAGCAGTTCTTC. It translates to CASSDSSGGASEQFF. The chain links TRBV6-4 to TRBJ2-1; 10 bases map to TRBD2. From germline, CDR1 is MRHNA and CDR2 SNTAGT. V lost 2 bases, J lost 9 bases, and 7 bases stayed unmatched. The CDR3 is made up of 15 amino acids.

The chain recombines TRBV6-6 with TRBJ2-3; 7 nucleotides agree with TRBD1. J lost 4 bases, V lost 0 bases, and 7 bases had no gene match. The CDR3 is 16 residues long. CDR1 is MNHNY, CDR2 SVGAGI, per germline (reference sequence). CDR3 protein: CASSYSPGTAPDTQYF. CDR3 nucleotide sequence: TGTGCCAGCAGTTACTCACCCGGGACAGCTCCAGATACGCAGTATTTT.

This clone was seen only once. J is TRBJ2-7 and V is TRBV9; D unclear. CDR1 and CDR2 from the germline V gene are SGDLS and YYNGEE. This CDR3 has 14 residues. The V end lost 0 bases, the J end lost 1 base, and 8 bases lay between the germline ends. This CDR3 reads CASSVGSVSYEQYF. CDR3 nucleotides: TGTGCCAGCAGCGTAGGGAGCGTTTCCTACGAGCAGTACTTC.

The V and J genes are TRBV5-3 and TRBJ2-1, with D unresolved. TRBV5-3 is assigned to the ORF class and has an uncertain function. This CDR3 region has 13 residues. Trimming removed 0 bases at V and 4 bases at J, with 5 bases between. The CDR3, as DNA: TGTGCCAGAAGCTTGGACCCATACAATGAGCAGTTCTTC. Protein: CARSLDPYNEQFF.

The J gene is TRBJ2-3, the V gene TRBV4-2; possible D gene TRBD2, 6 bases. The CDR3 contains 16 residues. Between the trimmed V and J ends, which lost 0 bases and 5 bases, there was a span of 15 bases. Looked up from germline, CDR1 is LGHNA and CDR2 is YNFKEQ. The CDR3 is CASSQDAGYFRDTQYF. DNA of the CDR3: TGTGCCAGCAGCCAAGATGCGGGGTACTTTAGAGATACGCAGTATTTT.

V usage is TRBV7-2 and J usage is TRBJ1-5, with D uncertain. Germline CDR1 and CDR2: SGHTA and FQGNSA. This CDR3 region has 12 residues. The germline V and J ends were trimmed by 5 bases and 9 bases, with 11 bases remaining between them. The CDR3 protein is CASSPSGGPQHF. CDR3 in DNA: TGTGCCAGCAGCCCCAGCGGCGGGCCCCAGCATTTT.

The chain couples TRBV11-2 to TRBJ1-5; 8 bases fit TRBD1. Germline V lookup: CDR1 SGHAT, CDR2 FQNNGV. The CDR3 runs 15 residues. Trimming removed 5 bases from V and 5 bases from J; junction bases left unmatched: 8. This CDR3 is CASSVRQGTDQPQHF. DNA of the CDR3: TGTGCCAGCAGCGTTAGACAGGGGACAGATCAGCCCCAGCATTTT.

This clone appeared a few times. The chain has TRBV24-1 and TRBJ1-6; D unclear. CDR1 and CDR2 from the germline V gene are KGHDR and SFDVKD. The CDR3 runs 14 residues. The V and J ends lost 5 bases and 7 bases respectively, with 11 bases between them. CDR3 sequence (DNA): TGTGCCACCAGTGCCGCCACGGCCAATTCACCCCTCCACTTT. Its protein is CATSAATANSPLHF.

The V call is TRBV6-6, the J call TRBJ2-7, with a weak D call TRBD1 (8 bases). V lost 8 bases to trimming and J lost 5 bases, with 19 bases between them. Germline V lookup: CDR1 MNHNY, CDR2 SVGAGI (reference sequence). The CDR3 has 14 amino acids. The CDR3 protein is CASQTNRGGHEQYF. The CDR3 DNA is TGTGCCAGCCAAACCAACAGGGGGGGACACGAGCAGTACTTC.

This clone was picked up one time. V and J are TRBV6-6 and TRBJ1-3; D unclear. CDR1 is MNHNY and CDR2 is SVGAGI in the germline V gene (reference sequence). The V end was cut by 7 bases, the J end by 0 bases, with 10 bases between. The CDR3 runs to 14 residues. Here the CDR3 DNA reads TGTGCCAGCACCGAGACACACTCTGGAAACACCATATATTTT. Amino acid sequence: CASTETHSGNTIYF.

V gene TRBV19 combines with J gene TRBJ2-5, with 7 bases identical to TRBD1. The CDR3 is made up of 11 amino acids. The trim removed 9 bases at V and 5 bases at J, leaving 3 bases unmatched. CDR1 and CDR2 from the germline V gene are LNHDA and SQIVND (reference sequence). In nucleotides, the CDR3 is TGTGCCAGCAGGGGGTCGGAGACCCAGTACTTC. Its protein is CASRGSETQYF.

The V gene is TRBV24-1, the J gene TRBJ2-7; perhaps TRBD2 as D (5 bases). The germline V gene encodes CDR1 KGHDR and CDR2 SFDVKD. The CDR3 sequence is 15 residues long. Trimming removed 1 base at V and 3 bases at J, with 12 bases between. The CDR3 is CATSDFPGLFYEQYF. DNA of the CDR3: TGTGCCACCAGTGATTTCCCAGGACTTTTCTACGAGCAGTACTTC.

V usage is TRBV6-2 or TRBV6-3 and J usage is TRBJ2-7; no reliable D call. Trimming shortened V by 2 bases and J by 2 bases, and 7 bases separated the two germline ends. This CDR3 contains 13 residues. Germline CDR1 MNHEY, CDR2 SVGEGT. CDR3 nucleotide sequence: TGTGCCAGCAGTTACAGCAGAACCTACGAGCAGTACTTC. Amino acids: CASSYSRTYEQYF.

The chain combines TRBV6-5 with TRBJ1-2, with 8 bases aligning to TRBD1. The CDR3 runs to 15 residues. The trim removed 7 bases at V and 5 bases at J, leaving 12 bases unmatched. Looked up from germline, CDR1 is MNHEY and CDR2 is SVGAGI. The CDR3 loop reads CASKQPGGLQYGYTF. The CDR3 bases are TGTGCCAGCAAACAACCAGGGGGCCTCCAGTATGGCTACACCTTC.

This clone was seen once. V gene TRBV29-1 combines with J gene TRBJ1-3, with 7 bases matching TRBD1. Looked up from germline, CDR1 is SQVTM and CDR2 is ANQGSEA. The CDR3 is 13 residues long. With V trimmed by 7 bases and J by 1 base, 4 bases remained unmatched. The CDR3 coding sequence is TGCAGCGGTCAACAGGGGTCTGGAAACACCATATATTTT. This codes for CSGQQGSGNTIYF.

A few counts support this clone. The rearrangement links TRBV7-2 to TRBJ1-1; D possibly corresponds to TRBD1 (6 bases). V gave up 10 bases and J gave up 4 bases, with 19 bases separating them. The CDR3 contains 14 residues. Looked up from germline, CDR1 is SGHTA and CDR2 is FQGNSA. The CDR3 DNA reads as TGTGCCACCAATATCGGGGGCATGGGCACTGAAGCTTTCTTT. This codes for CATNIGGMGTEAFF.

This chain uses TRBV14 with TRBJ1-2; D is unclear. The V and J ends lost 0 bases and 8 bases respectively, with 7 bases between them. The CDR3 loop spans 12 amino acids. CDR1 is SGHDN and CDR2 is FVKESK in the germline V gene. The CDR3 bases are TGTGCCAGCAGCCAAGATCTAGGAGGCTACACCTTC. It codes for CASSQDLGGYTF.

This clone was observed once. CDR3 bases: TGTGCCAGCAGCAAGAGCAAACCCACTGAAGCTTTCTTT. This codes for CASSKSKPTEAFF. This sequence joins TRBV7-2 and TRBJ1-1; D remains ambiguous. The CDR3 has 13 residues. The V and J ends lost 5 bases and 4 bases respectively, with 11 bases between them. Germline CDR1 and CDR2: SGHTA and FQGNSA.

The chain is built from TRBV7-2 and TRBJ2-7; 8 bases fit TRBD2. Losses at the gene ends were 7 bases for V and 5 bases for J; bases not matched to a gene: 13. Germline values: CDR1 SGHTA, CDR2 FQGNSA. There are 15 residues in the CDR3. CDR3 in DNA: TGTGCCAGCAACCCACTACGGGGGGGCCAGGACGAGCAGTACTTC. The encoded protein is CASNPLRGGQDEQYF.